The 18 T cell receptor beta chains below come from one sample, sequenced in a study of blood T cell repertoires in COVID-19. Assay used: immunoSEQ multiplex PCR; TCRdb lists only in-frame clones, some missing. The data hold around 480,000 clones, with approximately 89% observed a single time. The material sequenced was peripheral blood. The source of these receptors is a woman aged 45 to 65 with COVID-19, enrolled during active disease.

The V call is TRBV27, the J call TRBJ1-4; TRBD1 is a possible D gene (6 bases). The V end was cut by 5 bases, the J end by 7 bases, with 11 bases between. This CDR3 is built from 13 residues. Germline values: CDR1 MNHEY, CDR2 SMNVEV (reference sequence). CDR3 in DNA: TGTGCCAGCAGTCCCGGACAGAGTGAAAAACTGTTTTTT. It codes for CASSPGQSEKLFF.

The V gene is TRBV3-1 (or the pseudogene TRBV3-2), the J gene TRBJ1-5, with D maybe TRBD1 (6 bases). This CDR3 comprises 12 residues. Looked up from germline, CDR1 is LGHDT and CDR2 is YNNKEL (reference sequence). Deletions cut 5 bases from V and 6 bases from J, with 8 bases between. This CDR3 reads CASSAGVQPQHF. CDR3 DNA: TGTGCCAGCAGCGCAGGGGTTCAGCCCCAGCATTTT.

CDR3: CASGPGPRGSYEQYF. CDR3 coding DNA: TGTGCCAGCGGTCCGGGACCGCGGGGCTCCTACGAGCAGTACTTC. J is TRBJ2-7 and V is TRBV6-5; possibly TRBD2 for D (6 bases). The germline CDR1 and CDR2 sequences are MNHEY and SVGAGI. V gave up 8 bases and J gave up 0 bases, with 17 bases separating them. CDR3 length: 15 residues.

The CDR3 sequence: CASSQELFYNEQFF. CDR3 nucleotide sequence: TGTGCCAGCAGCCAAGAACTCTTCTACAATGAGCAGTTCTTC. The chain employs TRBV3-1 (or the pseudogene TRBV3-2) and TRBJ2-1; no reliable D call. From germline, CDR1 is LGHDT and CDR2 YNNKEL (reference sequence). The CDR3 sequence is 14 residues long. The germline V and J ends were trimmed by 0 bases and 3 bases, with 6 bases remaining between them.

The chain has TRBV19 and TRBJ2-7; D ambiguous. Germline V lookup: CDR1 LNHDA, CDR2 SQIVND (reference sequence). V shed 1 base and J shed 5 bases, with 12 bases lying between them. The CDR3 consists of 14 residues. Written as DNA, the CDR3 is TGTGCCAGTAGTATAGGATCCTACCAGGACGAGCAGTACTTC. Residues: CASSIGSYQDEQYF. Full variable domain (rest looked up from reference TRBV19 and TRBJ2-7): DGGITQSPKYLFRKEGQNVTLSCEQNLNHDAMYWYRQDPGQGLRLIYYSQIVNDFQKGDIAEGYSVSREKKESFPLTVTSAQKNPTAFYLCASSIGSYQDEQYFGPGTRLTVT.

The chain combines TRBV7-9 with TRBJ2-7; possibly TRBD1 for D (6 bases). Germline CDR1 reads SEHNR; CDR2 reads FQNEAQ (reference sequence). This CDR3 comprises 14 residues. V lost 5 bases and J lost 3, with 14 bases in between. CDR3 protein: CASSPPTGSYEQYF. CDR3 nucleotide sequence: TGTGCCAGCAGCCCCCCTACAGGGAGCTACGAGCAGTACTTC.

The CDR3 region has the DNA TGTGCCAGCAGCCAAGATTCTACGGGTTTCGGTCAAGAGACCCAGTACTTC. Translating it yields CASSQDSTGFGQETQYF. This chain connects TRBV3-1 (or the pseudogene TRBV3-2) to TRBJ2-5; D remains unclear. Per germline, CDR1 LGHDT and CDR2 YNNKEL (reference sequence). The V gene lost 0 bases and the J gene lost 2 bases, with 16 bases spanning the gap. CDR3 length equals 17 residues.

This rearrangement joins TRBV25-1 to TRBJ1-4; TRBD1 matches 7 bases. The CDR3 spans 15 residues. V shed 5 bases and J 7 bases; nucleotides not matched to a gene: 10. Germline-derived CDR1 and CDR2 are MGHDK and SYGVNS. The CDR3 DNA reads TGTGCCAGCAGTCCTTCGCGACAGGGACGTGAAAAACTGTTTTTT. It encodes CASSPSRQGREKLFF.

V gene TRBV7-2 combines with J gene TRBJ1-2; 8 bases align to TRBD1. The CDR3 has 14 residues. Germline lookup yields CDR1 SGHTA and CDR2 FQGNSA. The trim removed 3 bases at V and 7 bases at J, leaving 7 bases unmatched. DNA for the CDR3: TGTGCCAGCAGCTTGACAGGGGAGGTGGGTGGCTACACCTTC. Residues: CASSLTGEVGGYTF.

This chain links TRBV5-4 with TRBJ1-3; D is possibly TRBD1 (5 bases). CDR3 length: 15 residues. Trimming cost V 2 bases and J 3 bases, with 12 bases left between them. In germline, CDR1 is SGHNT, CDR2 YYREEE (reference sequence). The DNA for the CDR3 is TGTGCCAGCAGCTTAAATGGGGCGCTTGGAAACACCATATATTTT. Protein sequence: CASSLNGALGNTIYF.

This clone was recorded once. This chain joins TRBV6-6 and TRBJ1-5; 7 nucleotides align to TRBD1. Germline lookup yields CDR1 MNHNY and CDR2 SVGAGI (reference sequence). With V trimmed by 6 bases and J by 6 bases, 5 bases remained unmatched. The CDR3 loop spans 13 amino acids. CDR3 sequence (DNA): TGTGCCAGCAGCTTGACAGGGACTCAGCCCCAGCATTTT. Amino acids: CASSLTGTQPQHF.

This clone was seen more than once but under ten times. The chain links TRBV4-1 to TRBJ2-5, with D possibly being TRBD1 (5 bases). The CDR3 covers 14 residues. Trimming left V 6 bases short and J 2 bases short, with 13 bases between. Germline CDR1 and CDR2: MGHRA and YSYEKL. The CDR3 loop is CASSLPDSQETQYF. The DNA for the CDR3 is TGCGCCAGCAGTTTACCAGACAGTCAAGAGACCCAGTACTTC.

The CDR3 loop is CASSLVGGDYGYTF. Written as DNA, the CDR3 is TGCGCCAGCAGCTTGGTCGGGGGGGATTATGGCTACACCTTC. The chain combines TRBV5-1 with TRBJ1-2; weak D call: TRBD1 (5 bases). V lost 0 bases and J lost 5, with 11 bases in between. The germline V gene has CDR1 SGHRS and CDR2 YFSETQ. The CDR3 covers 14 residues.

The rearrangement uses TRBV3-1 (or the pseudogene TRBV3-2) and TRBJ1-5; D unclear. There are 13 residues in the CDR3. The ends were cut back, 4 bases at V and 4 bases at J, with 8 bases in the middle. Germline lookup yields CDR1 LGHDT and CDR2 YNNKEL (reference sequence). CDR3 in amino acids: CASSLSGNQPQHF. CDR3 coding DNA: TGTGCCAGCAGCCTCTCGGGGAATCAGCCCCAGCATTTT.

The chain is built from TRBV5-1 and TRBJ1-5; D is unresolved. The CDR3 has 16 amino acids. Germline CDR1 SGHRS, CDR2 YFSETQ. V was cut by 1 base and J by 0 bases, with 11 bases left in between. This CDR3 reads CASSLLPGGSNQPQHF. The DNA of the CDR3 is TGCGCCAGCAGCTTGTTGCCGGGTGGTAGCAATCAGCCCCAGCATTTT.

The V gene is TRBV11-2, the J gene TRBJ2-3, with TRBD1 as a possible D gene (5 bases). Germline CDR1 and CDR2: SGHAT and FQNNGV. The CDR3 has 15 residues. Trimming took off 6 bases at V and 1 base at J, with 14 bases between the two ends. CDR3: CASRDVQGGTDTQYF. CDR3 in DNA: TGTGCCAGCAGGGACGTCCAGGGCGGCACAGATACGCAGTATTTT.

The genes are TRBV30 and TRBJ2-3, with 12 positions matching TRBD2. The CDR3 is 20 amino acids. V trimming: 1 base; J trimming: 0 bases; junction bases outside the gene matches: 14. Germline CDR1 GTSNPN, CDR2 SVGIG (reference sequence). CDR3 DNA sequence: TGTGCCTGGAGTGCCCTAAGGAGGGCTAGCGGGGGGGCCAGCACAGATACGCAGTATTTT. It yields the protein CAWSALRRASGGASTDTQYF.

The gene calls are TRBV19 and TRBJ1-5, with 8 bases aligning to TRBD1. The germline CDR1 and CDR2 sequences are LNHDA and SQIVND (reference sequence). The junction had 9 bases not matched to a gene; V was cut back by 6 bases and J by 5 bases. The CDR3 length is 15 residues. CDR3 bases: TGTGCCAGTAGCTCCGGACAGGGAGAGGATCAGCCCCAGCATTTT. This encodes CASSSGQGEDQPQHF.